This T cell receptor beta chain was captured in a study of OX40 agonist ivuxolimab in advanced cancers. Points from the study as a whole: By week 6 at 0.1 to 3.0 mg/kg, blood CD4+ and CD8+ T cells had expanded clonally.

In regard to this clone: The antigen is unknown.

Only in-frame clones appear in the TCRdb table, and some are missing; sequencing was by immunoSEQ multiplex PCR. Of tens of thousands of clones in the sample, about four fifths were seen once. The CDR3 runs 14 residues. Germline CDR1 and CDR2: MDHEN and SYDVKM. Autoimmune disease history or systemic immunosuppression disqualified patients. The gene calls are TRBV28 and TRBJ2-5, with 9 bases aligning to TRBD2. The J call may be wrong; the DNA end is better matched by TRBJ2-7. This receptor was taken from an adult with an advanced solid tumor such as melanoma, head and neck, liver or kidney cancer. The input for sequencing was CD4+ or CD8+ T cells sorted from blood, taken in a trial of the OX40 agonist ivuxolimab. The CDR3 DNA reads as TGTGCCAGCGCCGGGCTAGCGGGGATCTACGAGCAGTACTTC. It encodes CASAGLAGIYEQYF.